One and the same sample provided the 20 T cell receptor beta chains below, sequenced in a study of blood T cell repertoires in COVID-19. Measured with immunoSEQ multiplex PCR; TCRdb has only the in-frame clones, and not every one. Of about 150,000 clones listed, over 75% are singletons. The sequenced sample consisted of peripheral blood. Receptor source: a man between 60 and 75 years old with COVID-19, enrolled during active disease.

The V call is TRBV5-6, the J call TRBJ2-7; TRBD1 aligns across 7 bases. The CDR3 consists of 17 residues. The V segment lost 4 bases and the J segment 5 bases; nucleotides outside the gene matches: 18. Per germline, CDR1 SGHDT and CDR2 YYEEEE. The CDR3 DNA reads as TGTGCCAGCAGCAGGGGGCCCCAGGGGATCACGAAGGACGAGCAGTACTTC. Translated, it gives CASSRGPQGITKDEQYF.

The rearrangement uses TRBV29-1 and TRBJ2-1, with D unresolved. The V gene lost 3 bases and the J gene lost 0 bases, with 6 bases spanning the gap. Per germline, CDR1 SQVTM and CDR2 ANQGSEA. The CDR3 sequence is 13 residues long. CDR3 region: CSVEAFSYNEQFF. The DNA for the CDR3 is TGCAGCGTTGAGGCCTTCTCCTACAATGAGCAGTTCTTC.

The chain links TRBV7-9 to TRBJ1-1; possibly TRBD1 for D (5 bases). Germline CDR1 reads SEHNR; CDR2 reads FQNEAQ (reference sequence). The V gene lost 5 bases and the J gene lost 5 bases, with 18 bases spanning the gap. The CDR3 is made up of 15 amino acids. CDR3 loop: CASSAARVGGTEAFF. The CDR3 region has the DNA TGTGCCAGCAGCGCGGCCAGGGTAGGAGGGACTGAAGCTTTCTTT.

The V call is TRBV5-4, the J call TRBJ2-2; D may be TRBD1 (5 bases). The germline V gene has CDR1 SGHNT and CDR2 YYREEE (reference sequence). This CDR3 has 15 residues. The V and J ends lost 0 bases and 5 bases respectively, with 11 bases between them. This CDR3 reads CASSLGRVETGELFF. Here the CDR3 DNA reads TGTGCCAGCAGCTTGGGCAGGGTGGAGACCGGGGAGCTGTTTTTT.

The V call is TRBV29-1, the J call TRBJ1-4; TRBD1 is a possible D gene (6 bases). V was shortened by 7 bases and J by 0 bases, with 15 bases between the two germline ends. The length of the CDR3 is 15 residues. The V gene's germline CDR1 is SQVTM and CDR2 ANQGSEA. CDR3 DNA: TGCAGCGCCCGACAGGACACTGCAACTAATGAAAAACTGTTTTTT. Protein: CSARQDTATNEKLFF.

V is TRBV14 and J is TRBJ2-3, with D tentatively TRBD1 (6 bases). The V end lost 4 bases, the J end lost 0 bases, and 14 bases lay between the germline ends. The CDR3 has 16 residues. Germline CDR1 reads SGHDN; CDR2 reads FVKESK. CDR3 in DNA: TGTGCCAGCAGCCGACAGGCTGTGACCAGCACAGATACGCAGTATTTT. This gives the protein CASSRQAVTSTDTQYF.

This chain joins TRBV18 and TRBJ1-1, with 7 bases that match TRBD1. V lost 3 bases and J lost 4; bases outside the gene matches: 5. Germline lookup yields CDR1 KGHSH and CDR2 LQKENI. The CDR3 has 14 amino acids. CDR3 region: CASSPPGQSTEAFF. In nucleotides, the CDR3 is TGTGCCAGCTCACCTCCGGGACAGTCCACTGAAGCTTTCTTT.

The V call is TRBV6-5, the J call TRBJ1-3; D perhaps matches TRBD1 (6 bases). V dropped 0 bases and J dropped 3 bases, with 9 bases sitting between them. This CDR3 comprises 15 residues. Germline values: CDR1 MNHEY, CDR2 SVGAGI. CDR3 sequence reads: CASSYSSGDGNTIYF. CDR3 sequence (DNA): TGTGCCAGCAGTTACTCATCAGGGGATGGAAACACCATATATTTT.

Here the CDR3 reads CASSQDVMGGNIQYF. As DNA, the CDR3 is TGTGCCAGCAGCCAAGATGTCATGGGGGGGAACATTCAGTACTTC. V usage is TRBV4-2 and J usage is TRBJ2-4; 7 bases map to TRBD2. V shed 0 bases and J 7 bases; nucleotides not matched to a gene: 6. This CDR3 is 15 amino acids long. Germline V gene sequence: CDR1 LGHNA, CDR2 YNFKEQ.

This chain uses TRBV5-4 with TRBJ1-4; a weak D match, TRBD1 (6 bases). Trimming cost V 1 base and J 6 bases, with 13 bases left between them. Germline values: CDR1 SGHNT, CDR2 YYREEE (reference sequence). The CDR3 extends over 15 amino acids. The CDR3, as DNA: TGTGCCAGCAGCTTGACAGGGCAGGGTGATGAAAAACTGTTTTTT. Translated: CASSLTGQGDEKLFF.

The chain combines TRBV28 with TRBJ1-2; 8 nucleotides agree with TRBD1. Germline lookup yields CDR1 MDHEN and CDR2 SYDVKM. The CDR3 consists of 14 residues. CDR3 in amino acids: CATDLTQGAYGYTF. As DNA, the CDR3 is TGTGCTACGGATCTTACCCAGGGGGCTTATGGCTACACCTTC.

The chain employs TRBV20-1 and TRBJ1-6, with TRBD1 identical over 9 bases. The J segment lost 4 bases and the V segment lost 3 bases, leaving 4 bases of the junction unmatched. This CDR3 comprises 15 residues. Germline V gene data show CDR1 as DFQATT and CDR2 as SNEGSKA (reference sequence). The CDR3, as DNA: TGCAGTGCTAGTACAGGGGGCGATTATAATTCACCCCTCCACTTT. It is translated as CSASTGGDYNSPLHF.

CDR3 sequence reads: CASSQVTSISYEQYF. The DNA for the CDR3 is TGCGCCAGCAGCCAAGTGACTAGCATCAGCTACGAGCAGTACTTC. This chain links TRBV4-3 with TRBJ2-7, with 7 bases that match TRBD2. The ends lost 1 base at V and 3 bases at J; junction bases unmatched: 6. Germline V gene sequence: CDR1 LGHNA, CDR2 YSLEER. The CDR3 extends over 15 amino acids.

This sequence joins TRBV7-3 and TRBJ2-5, with TRBD1 as a possible D gene (6 bases). Germline V gene lookup returns CDR1 SGHTA and CDR2 FQGTGA. This CDR3 contains 13 residues. V lost 3 bases to trimming and J lost 2 bases, with 7 bases between them. The CDR3, as DNA: TGTGCCAGCAGCTTCGGACAGCAAGAGACCCAGTACTTC. Encoded protein: CASSFGQQETQYF.

The rearrangement joins TRBV29-1 to TRBJ1-2, with TRBD1 as a possible D gene (5 bases). This CDR3 contains 14 residues. Germline V gene data show CDR1 as SQVTM and CDR2 as ANQGSEA. The CDR3 here is CTTDPDSSGYGYTF. CDR3 sequence (DNA): TGCACTACCGATCCCGACAGTTCTGGGTATGGCTACACCTTC.

The rearrangement uses TRBV7-2 and TRBJ2-7; 9 nucleotides align to TRBD1. The CDR3 consists of 14 residues. Germline V gene data show CDR1 as SGHTA and CDR2 as FQGNSA. V dropped 6 bases and J dropped 6; count of bases not matched to a gene: 9. CDR3 nucleotides: TGTGCCAGCAGTTCGACAGGGGGAATTGGCGAGCAGTACTTC. It specifies CASSSTGGIGEQYF.

The J gene is TRBJ2-3, the V gene TRBV20-1; TRBD2 matches 13 bases. CDR1 is DFQATT and CDR2 is SNEGSKA in the germline V gene (reference sequence). The ends lost 3 bases at V and 5 bases at J; junction bases unmatched: 5. CDR3 length equals 15 residues. The CDR3 nucleotides are TGCAGTGCTAGTATACTAGCGGGGGGGAAAGATACGCAGTATTTT. Translated: CSASILAGGKDTQYF.

This clone appeared once. The chain recombines TRBV7-2 with TRBJ1-5; D remains unclear. With 5 bases removed from V and 4 bases from J, the gap between germline ends came to 9 bases. This CDR3 has 13 amino acids. Germline V gene lookup returns CDR1 SGHTA and CDR2 FQGNSA. The CDR3 DNA is TGTGCCAGCAGCCCCGGGGTGAATCAGCCCCAGCATTTT. Encoded protein: CASSPGVNQPQHF.

The rearrangement joins TRBV2 to TRBJ1-2; D unclear. Per the germline V gene, CDR1 is SNHLY and CDR2 is FYNNEI. This CDR3 is 15 amino acids long. The germline V and J ends were trimmed by 7 bases and 0 bases, with 15 bases remaining between them. The CDR3 coding sequence is TGTGCCAGCAATCTAAACGGGTTCTCTAACTATGGCTACACCTTC. It yields the protein CASNLNGFSNYGYTF.

The chain employs TRBV10-3 and TRBJ1-2; 7 positions match TRBD1. This CDR3 comprises 13 residues. CDR1 is ENHRY, CDR2 SYGVKD, per germline. The J segment lost 0 bases and the V segment lost 6 bases, leaving 1 base of the junction unmatched. CDR3 sequence reads: CAIRGQSNYGYTF. In nucleotides, the CDR3 is TGTGCCATCAGGGGACAGTCTAACTATGGCTACACCTTC.